These T cell receptor beta chains were read from a single sample in a study of T cell responses to AZD1222 COVID-19 vaccine. The method was immunoSEQ multiplex PCR; TCRdb's version includes in-frame clones alone and lacks a portion of them. In the table there are about 60,000 clones, 70% to 80% of which are singletons. The sample in question was peripheral blood, obtained 28 days after the second AZD1222 dose. The receptor set was obtained from an adult who received the AZD1222 COVID-19 vaccine. Both conserved end residues are part of each CDR3. A D gene is named only where the DNA matches it firmly. Not all rows give a size; the values are once, few, many and, for expanded clones, a class.

15	-	TRBV5-1	once	TRBJ2-3	CASRPRGGATDTQYF	TGCGCCAGCAGGCCGCGGGGCGGAGCAACAGATACGCAGTATTTT
15	TRBD1	TRBV7-9	-	TRBJ1-2	CASSSGAGGDYGYTF	TGTGCCAGCAGCTCAGGCGCAGGGGGCGACTATGGCTACACCTTC
15	TRBD1	TRBV3-1/TRBV3-2	few	TRBJ1-2	CASSRGTVKNYGYTF	TGTGCCTCCTCCCGGGGGACAGTCAAAAACTATGGCTACACCTTC
13	-	TRBV11-3	once	TRBJ1-1	CASSLEVNTEAFF	TGTGCCAGCAGCTTAGAAGTGAACACTGAAGCTTTCTTT
10	-	TRBV2	-	TRBJ2-5	CASWAETQYF	TGTGCCTCCTGGGCGGAGACCCAGTACTTC
14	TRBD2	TRBV19	-	TRBJ2-2	CASSTTSESGELFF	TGTGCCAGTAGTACGACTAGCGAGAGCGGGGAGCTGTTTTTT
15	-	TRBV11-2	-	TRBJ1-1	CASSFRRGIGTEAFF	TGTGCCAGCAGCTTTAGGAGGGGGATAGGTACTGAAGCTTTCTTT
14	-	TRBV7-2	-	TRBJ1-2	CASSISREMGGYTF	TGTGCCAGCAGCATAAGCAGGGAGATGGGTGGCTACACCTTC
16	TRBD2	TRBV7-7	-	TRBJ2-1	CASSLDWRGGYNEQFF	TGTGCTAGCAGCTTAGACTGGCGGGGGGGCTACAATGAGCAGTTCTTC
14	-	TRBV7-8	-	TRBJ2-1	CASSNREGSHEQFF	TGTGCCAGCAGCAACCGAGAAGGTAGCCATGAGCAGTTCTTC
14	TRBD1	TRBV5-1	few	TRBJ1-2	CASSSEQGLYGYTF	TGCGCCAGCAGCTCGGAACAGGGGTTGTATGGCTACACCTTC
15	-	TRBV29-1	-	TRBJ1-1	CSVVGIGARNTEAFF	TGCAGCGTTGTGGGAATCGGGGCGAGAAACACTGAAGCTTTCTTT
15	-	TRBV18	once	TRBJ2-3	CASSPRRGGTDTQYF	TGTGCCAGCTCACCGCGAAGGGGGGGGACAGATACGCAGTATTTT
15	TRBD2	TRBV28	once	TRBJ2-3	CASSTSGGGTDTQYF	TGTGCCAGCAGTACAAGCGGGGGGGGCACAGATACGCAGTATTTT
15	-	TRBV7-9	-	TRBJ2-5	CASSLGDVSLETQYF	TGTGCCAGCAGCTTAGGGGACGTCTCTTTGGAGACCCAGTACTTC
14	-	TRBV6-5	-	TRBJ1-1	CASSYEGRGTEAFF	TGTGCCAGCAGTTACGAGGGGAGGGGGACTGAAGCTTTCTTT
14	TRBD1	TRBV11-3	-	TRBJ2-7	CASSPGTGDGEQYF	TGTGCCAGCAGCCCGGGGACAGGGGACGGCGAGCAGTACTTC
13	-	TRBV12-3/TRBV12-4	-	TRBJ1-5	CASSFGNNQPQHF	TGTGCCAGCAGTTTTGGCAACAATCAGCCCCAGCATTTT
14	-	TRBV6-2/TRBV6-3	-	TRBJ1-2	CASSSTGKSGGYTF	TGTGCCAGCAGTTCCACAGGGAAGTCGGGTGGCTACACCTTC
15	TRBD1	TRBV18	once	TRBJ2-7	CASSPEPGQHYEQYF	TGTGCCAGCTCACCGGAACCGGGACAGCACTACGAGCAGTACTTC
14	-	TRBV6-5	-	TRBJ2-5	CASSTHSYQETQYF	TGTGCCAGCAGCACCCACTCGTACCAAGAGACCCAGTACTTC
15	TRBD1	TRBV7-9	-	TRBJ1-6	CASSLSTGTDSPLHF	TGTGCCAGCAGCTTATCTACCGGGACAGACTCACCCCTCCACTTT
15	-	TRBV5-1	-	TRBJ1-4	CASSLIGVTNEKLFF	TGCGCCAGCAGCTTGATAGGGGTGACTAATGAAAAACTGTTTTTT
11	-	TRBV6-5	-	TRBJ2-1	CASSPGASEFF	TGTGCCAGCAGCCCGGGGGCGAGCGAGTTCTTC
17	TRBD1	TRBV7-7	-	TRBJ2-1	CASSLGPGRQGENEQFF	TGTGCTAGCAGCTTGGGTCCCGGGCGACAGGGGGAAAATGAGCAGTTCTTC
12	-	TRBV6-5	-	TRBJ1-1	CATKIMETEAFF	TGTGCCACCAAAATCATGGAGACTGAAGCTTTCTTT
14	-	TRBV19	-	TRBJ2-3	CASSIEAGTDTQYF	TGTGCCAGTAGTATAGAGGCAGGGACAGATACGCAGTATTTT
14	-	TRBV7-9	-	TRBJ1-5	CASSLGGGNQPQHF	TGTGCCAGCAGCTTGGGAGGAGGCAATCAGCCCCAGCATTTT
16	TRBD1	TRBV10-3	-	TRBJ2-7	CAISETGTGSFYEQYF	TGTGCCATCAGTGAGACCGGGACAGGGTCATTCTACGAGCAGTACTTC
15	-	TRBV19	-	TRBJ1-3	CASSIPTLSGNTIYF	TGTGCCAGTAGTATACCGACCCTCTCTGGAAACACCATATATTTT
12	-	TRBV28	-	TRBJ1-2	CASRQAGEGYTF	TGTGCCAGCAGACAGGCAGGGGAAGGCTACACCTTC